This T cell receptor beta chain was identified during a study of shared clonotypes between healthy human individuals. As concerns this clone: As yet, its antigen is unknown.

From CD4+ cells came CD45RA+ naive and CD45RA-negative memory subsets. Original processing notes: Filtering differed because ImmunoSEQ produced junction-only sequences that carried no quality scores. Data came from immunoSEQ multiplex PCR; TCRdb stores just in-frame clones and leaves some out. V and J calls and clone size are copied from that table; D and trimming were computed from the DNA. This sample has over 2 million clones, with around 90% found just once. Study observations and caveats: Depth was large, yet rarefaction showed that sorted-subset sequencing was incomplete. The researchers took only blood, and tissue repertoires probably look different.

The specimen sequenced was naive CD4+ T cells from PBMCs. Subset noted: CD45RA+ positively selected. The sequence derives from a man between 18 and 29 years old in good health. Some clones in this sample may be carry-over from other donors' samples.

The CDR3 nucleotides are TGTGCCAGCAGTGAATTCGGGGACAGGGAAGCTTTCTTT. Protein: CASSEFGDREAFF. The V call is TRBV25-1, the J call TRBJ1-1; TRBD1 agrees at 8 bases. Germline CDR1 MGHDK, CDR2 SYGVNS. This CDR3 has 13 residues. Germline trimming cut 1 base from V and 8 bases from J; bases unmatched to any gene: 3.